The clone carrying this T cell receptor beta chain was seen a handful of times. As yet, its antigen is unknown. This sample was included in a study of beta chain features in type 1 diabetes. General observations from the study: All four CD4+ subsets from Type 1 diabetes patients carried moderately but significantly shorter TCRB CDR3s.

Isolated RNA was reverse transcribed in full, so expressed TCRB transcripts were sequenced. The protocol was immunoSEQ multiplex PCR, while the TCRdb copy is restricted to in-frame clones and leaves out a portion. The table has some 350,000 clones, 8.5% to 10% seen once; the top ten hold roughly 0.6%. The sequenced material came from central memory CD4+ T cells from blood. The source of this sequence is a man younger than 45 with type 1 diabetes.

CDR3 amino acids: CASSPRGTQYF. The CDR3 nucleotides are TGTGCCAGCAGCCCTAGGGGGACCCAGTACTTC. This chain joins TRBV7-2 and TRBJ2-5; weak D call: TRBD1 (5 bases). V dropped 5 bases and J dropped 7 bases, with 8 bases sitting between them. Germline V CDR1 and CDR2: SGHTA, FQGNSA. CDR3 length: 11 residues.